These 17 T cell receptor beta chains share one sample of origin, sequenced in a study of PD-L1 blockade in urothelial cancer. Time point given: pretreatment peripheral blood. Only in-frame clones appear in the TCRdb table, and some are missing; sequencing was by immunoSEQ multiplex PCR. The sample yields 86,000 or so clones, more than 70% seen once. This specimen consisted of PBMCs, obtained around atezolizumab (anti-PD-L1) treatment. These TCRs come from a man in his 60s with urothelial cancer.

This clone was seen only a few times. The genes are TRBV5-1 and TRBJ2-1; possible D gene TRBD1, 6 bases. The CDR3 totals 14 residues. Germline V gene sequence: CDR1 SGHRS, CDR2 YFSETQ. Trimming took 6 bases from V and 5 from J, leaving 15 bases between them. DNA of the CDR3: TGCGCCAGCAAGGAGTCGACAGGAAACAATGAGCAGTTCTTC. It codes for CASKESTGNNEQFF. Together with reference TRBV5-1 and TRBJ2-1, the CDR3 gives the full variable domain: KAGVTQTPRYLIKTRGQQVTLSCSPISGHRSVSWYQQTPGQGLQFLFEYFSETQRNKGNFPGRFSGRQFSNSRSEMNVSTLELGDSALYLCASKESTGNNEQFFGPGTRLTVL.

The chain combines TRBV7-8 with TRBJ1-1, with D possibly being TRBD1 (6 bases). Germline V lookup: CDR1 SGHVS, CDR2 FQNEAQ. The CDR3 covers 15 residues. Trimming took off 3 bases at V and 4 bases at J, with 15 bases between the two ends. CDR3 DNA: TGTGCCAGCAGCTTTAGGGGGACCCGGGGCACTGAAGCTTTCTTT. Its translation: CASSFRGTRGTEAFF.

This rearrangement joins TRBV6-6 to TRBJ1-5; 7 bases fit TRBD1. V lost 6 bases to trimming and J lost 4 bases; unmatched junction nucleotides: 3. Germline assignment: CDR1 MNHNY and CDR2 SVGAGI (reference sequence). The CDR3 has 13 amino acids. Here the CDR3 reads CASSKQGNQPQHF. The CDR3 nucleotides are TGTGCCAGCAGCAAACAGGGGAATCAGCCCCAGCATTTT.

V usage is TRBV30 and J usage is TRBJ1-2; 10 bases agree with TRBD1. Germline CDR1 and CDR2: GTSNPN and SVGIG (reference sequence). This CDR3 contains 17 residues. Trimming cost V 0 bases and J 2 bases; bases outside gene matches: 9. CDR3 in amino acids: CAWSVPGQGTRNYGYTF. CDR3 sequence (DNA): TGTGCCTGGAGTGTGCCGGGACAGGGGACCCGGAACTATGGCTACACCTTC. Full variable domain (rest looked up from reference TRBV30 and TRBJ1-2): SQTIHQWPATLVQPVGSPLSLECTVEGTSNPNLYWYRQAAGRGLQLLFYSVGIGQISSEVPQNLSASRPQDRQFILSSKKLLLSDSGFYLCAWSVPGQGTRNYGYTFGSGTRLTVV.

The chain joins TRBV9 to TRBJ2-7; 12 nucleotides line up with TRBD2. Germline values: CDR1 SGDLS, CDR2 YYNGEE. This CDR3 contains 14 residues. V lost 4 bases to trimming and J lost 2 bases; unmatched junction nucleotides: 1. The CDR3 spells CASSSSGGAYEQYF. CDR3 DNA: TGTGCCAGCAGCTCTAGCGGGGGGGCCTACGAGCAGTACTTC.

The chain links TRBV5-1 to TRBJ2-5, with 12 bases identical to TRBD2. CDR1 and CDR2 from the germline V gene are SGHRS and YFSETQ. With 4 bases clipped from V and 5 bases from J, the junction kept 3 bases outside the gene matches. CDR3 length: 14 residues. CDR3 amino acids: CASSLTSGSETQYF. Here the CDR3 DNA reads TGCGCCAGCAGCCTGACTAGCGGGAGTGAGACCCAGTACTTC.

The chain recombines TRBV6-5 with TRBJ1-2; 11 bases fit TRBD1. The V segment lost 4 bases and the J segment 8 bases; nucleotides outside the gene matches: 6. CDR3 size: 14 residues. The germline gives CDR1 MNHEY, CDR2 SVGAGI. The CDR3 spells CASSLDRGRWGYTF. The CDR3 bases are TGTGCCAGCAGTTTGGACAGGGGGCGCTGGGGCTACACCTTC.

This chain uses TRBV19 with TRBJ1-5, with D tentatively TRBD1 (5 bases). The CDR3 is made up of 16 amino acids. CDR1 is LNHDA and CDR2 is SQIVND in the germline V gene (reference sequence). V was shortened by 9 bases and J by 0 bases, with 18 bases between the two germline ends. CDR3 DNA: TGTGCCAGCAAACTTGGGGCACTATATAGCAATCAGCCCCAGCATTTT. Protein product: CASKLGALYSNQPQHF.

The chain couples TRBV5-1 to TRBJ2-1; 11 positions match TRBD2. There are 17 residues in the CDR3. J was trimmed by 5 bases and V by 5 bases; bases with no gene match: 12. CDR1 and CDR2 (germline): SGHRS, YFSETQ. Written as DNA, the CDR3 is TGCGCCAGCAGTTTTAGCGGGAGGGCCAATGAACACAATGAGCAGTTCTTC. Its protein is CASSFSGRANEHNEQFF. The entire variable domain, with the rest obtained from reference TRBV5-1 and TRBJ2-1, is as follows: KAGVTQTPRYLIKTRGQQVTLSCSPISGHRSVSWYQQTPGQGLQFLFEYFSETQRNKGNFPGRFSGRQFSNSRSEMNVSTLELGDSALYLCASSFSGRANEHNEQFFGPGTRLTVL.

The V gene is TRBV7-9, the J gene TRBJ2-5; D possibly corresponds to TRBD2 (7 bases). Trimming shortened V by 11 bases and J by 5 bases, and 21 bases separated the two germline ends. Germline-derived CDR1 and CDR2 are SEHNR and FQNEAQ (reference sequence). This CDR3 has 14 amino acids. The CDR3 region is CASVWRGPHETQYF. The CDR3 nucleotides read TGTGCCTCCGTTTGGCGGGGGCCCCATGAGACCCAGTACTTC.

This clone was counted between two and nine times. The gene calls are TRBV2 and TRBJ2-7; TRBD1 might be the D (5 bases). V lost 0 bases to trimming and J lost 2 bases, with 11 bases between them. CDR1 and CDR2 from the germline V gene are SNHLY and FYNNEI. CDR3 length: 15 amino acids. This chain's CDR3 is CASSEAAGLAYEQYF. The CDR3 nucleotides read TGTGCCAGCAGTGAAGCGGCAGGGTTAGCCTACGAGCAGTACTTC.

J is TRBJ2-3 and V is TRBV19; D possibly corresponds to TRBD2 (5 bases). CDR1 is LNHDA, CDR2 SQIVND, per germline (reference sequence). There are 14 residues in the CDR3. Trimming cost V 7 bases and J 2 bases, with 13 bases left between them. CDR3 residues: CASTPRGSTDTQYF. The CDR3 region has the DNA TGTGCCAGTACCCCCCGGGGATCCACAGATACGCAGTATTTT.

The chain employs TRBV19 and TRBJ2-1; 14 bases map to TRBD2. The CDR3 extends over 18 amino acids. Germline V CDR1 and CDR2: LNHDA, SQIVND (reference sequence). Germline trimming cut 7 bases from V and 9 bases from J; bases unmatched to any gene: 17. Here the CDR3 DNA reads TGTGCCAGTACCTCAGGACTAGCGGGAGGTCGAATGACGGCTGAGCAGTTCTTC. Amino acids: CASTSGLAGGRMTAEQFF.

This sequence joins TRBV6-5 and TRBJ2-7, with 12 bases identical to TRBD1. The junction had 5 bases not matched to a gene; V was cut back by 2 bases and J by 6 bases. Germline-derived CDR1 and CDR2 are MNHEY and SVGAGI. This CDR3 is 15 amino acids long. The DNA of the CDR3 is TGTGCCAGCAGTTACAGGGGACAGGGGGCTCTCGAGCAGTACTTC. Residues: CASSYRGQGALEQYF.

The chain links TRBV9 to TRBJ2-3; 10 bases align to TRBD2. Germline assignment: CDR1 SGDLS and CDR2 YYNGEE. J was trimmed by 9 bases and V by 4 bases; bases with no gene match: 5. The CDR3 contains 13 residues. The DNA for the CDR3 is TGTGCCAGCAGCTTAGCGGGAGGCGGCACGCAGTATTTT. Its translation: CASSLAGGGTQYF.

The gene calls are TRBV5-1 and TRBJ1-6; TRBD1 matches at 10 bases. CDR1 and CDR2 (germline): SGHRS, YFSETQ. The CDR3 consists of 14 residues. The trim removed 2 bases at V and 9 bases at J, leaving 2 bases unmatched. The CDR3 here is CASSFGTGVSPLHF. CDR3 in DNA: TGCGCCAGCAGCTTCGGGACAGGGGTTTCACCCCTCCACTTT.

The rearrangement links TRBV5-1 to TRBJ2-6; maybe TRBD2 (6 bases). This CDR3 spans 16 amino acids. CDR1 and CDR2 from the germline V gene are SGHRS and YFSETQ. The V end lost 4 bases, the J end lost 4 bases, and 15 bases lay between the germline ends. The CDR3 DNA follows: TGCGCCAGCAGCGGAACAAATCGGGGGGGGGCCAACGTCCTGACTTTC. Its translation is CASSGTNRGGANVLTF.